The 25 T cell receptor beta chains presented below share a single source sample, sequenced in a study of graft-versus-host responses after intestinal transplantation. Clones were read by immunoSEQ multiplex PCR, and TCRdb kept only the in-frame ones, dropping some. The sample has approximately 9,600 clones; 80% to 95% are singletons. The source was PBMCs, collected roughly six weeks after intestinal transplantation. These receptors all stem from a human patient who received an intestinal transplant, so some T cells may come from the graft donor.

The count of this clone is one. V gene TRBV6-5 combines with J gene TRBJ1-2; TRBD1 might be the D (5 bases). Germline lookup yields CDR1 MNHEY and CDR2 SVGAGI. The CDR3 runs to 14 residues. The germline V and J ends were trimmed by 1 base and 4 bases, with 10 bases remaining between them. The CDR3 reads CASSYWGEGYGYTF. CDR3 DNA: TGTGCCAGCAGTTACTGGGGGGAAGGCTATGGCTACACCTTC.

This chain uses TRBV5-6 with TRBJ2-7, with unresolved D. Looked up from germline, CDR1 is SGHDT and CDR2 is YYEEEE. CDR3 length: 16 amino acids. The germline V and J ends were trimmed by 1 base and 0 bases, with 14 bases remaining between them. The CDR3 DNA sequence: TGTGCCAGCAGCTTGATCCGGGCTCAAAGCTCCTACGAGCAGTACTTC. As protein: CASSLIRAQSSYEQYF.

The J gene is TRBJ1-2, the V gene TRBV6-5, with D tentatively TRBD1 (5 bases). The CDR3 totals 13 residues. V was clipped by 0 bases and J by 7 bases, with 9 bases between them. The germline gives CDR1 MNHEY, CDR2 SVGAGI. The CDR3 loop reads CASSYSGGRGYTF. CDR3 sequence (DNA): TGTGCCAGCAGTTACTCGGGGGGACGTGGCTACACCTTC.

The chain links TRBV7-8 to TRBJ2-2; D possibly corresponds to TRBD2 (5 bases). The V gene's germline CDR1 is SGHVS and CDR2 FQNEAQ. This CDR3 spans 14 amino acids. The V gene lost 4 bases and the J gene lost 6 bases, with 12 bases spanning the gap. The CDR3 DNA reads as TGTGCCAGCAGCTCGGCGGGTTTTCCCGGGGAGCTGTTTTTT. Protein product: CASSSAGFPGELFF.

DNA for the CDR3: TGTGCCAGCAGCGCCAGCGGGGGATCAGATACGCAGTATTTT. Protein: CASSASGGSDTQYF. This rearrangement joins TRBV9 to TRBJ2-3; 8 nucleotides line up with TRBD2. The CDR3 is 14 amino acids. The V gene's germline CDR1 is SGDLS and CDR2 YYNGEE. J was trimmed by 4 bases and V by 3 bases; bases with no gene match: 4.

The chain joins TRBV10-3 to TRBJ2-3; perhaps TRBD2 as D (5 bases). This CDR3 is built from 13 residues. The V and J ends lost 8 bases and 1 base respectively, with 10 bases between them. Germline CDR1 is ENHRY and CDR2 is SYGVKD. This CDR3 reads CAIRGGGTDTQYF. Written as DNA, the CDR3 is TGTGCCATCCGGGGTGGGGGCACAGATACGCAGTATTTT.

This clone was seen only once. The rearrangement links TRBV6-1 to TRBJ1-2, with a possible D match to TRBD1 (6 bases). CDR3 size: 15 residues. V dropped 4 bases and J dropped 8 bases, with 20 bases sitting between them. Germline assignment: CDR1 MNHNS and CDR2 SASEGT. The CDR3 region is CASSGEGAGTLGYTF. The CDR3 DNA reads TGTGCCAGCAGTGGGGAGGGCGCCGGGACACTCGGCTACACCTTC.

The chain couples TRBV6-5 to TRBJ2-3; 10 bases match TRBD2. Germline CDR1 and CDR2: MNHEY and SVGAGI. The CDR3 loop spans 14 amino acids. The V gene end was trimmed by 5 bases and the J gene end by 3 bases; junction bases not matched to a gene: 2. The CDR3 loop is CASSQLAGTDTQYF. The CDR3 DNA follows: TGTGCCAGCAGTCAACTAGCGGGGACAGATACGCAGTATTTT.

This clone has a single count. The chain employs TRBV18 and TRBJ1-2; D is perhaps TRBD1 (6 bases). With 6 bases removed from V and 1 base from J, the gap between germline ends came to 12 bases. The germline gives CDR1 KGHSH, CDR2 LQKENI. The CDR3 runs to 14 residues. CDR3 DNA sequence: TGTGCCAGCTCCACAGGGAATTATAACTATGGCTACACCTTC. Its translation is CASSTGNYNYGYTF.

The gene calls are TRBV7-3 and TRBJ2-7; TRBD1 matches 7 bases. Germline-derived CDR1 and CDR2 are SGHTA and FQGTGA. After removal of 0 bases from V and 6 bases from J, the junction contained 2 bases not matched to a gene. CDR3 size: 13 residues. Here the CDR3 reads CASSLTSGGEQYF. CDR3 bases: TGTGCCAGCAGCTTAACCTCAGGGGGCGAGCAGTACTTC. The entire variable domain, with the rest obtained from reference TRBV7-3 and TRBJ2-7, is as follows: GAGVSQTPSNKVTEKGKYVELRCDPISGHTALYWYRQSLGQGPEFLIYFQGTGAADDSGLPNDRFFAVRPEGSVSTLKIQRTERGDSAVYLCASSLTSGGEQYFGPGTRLTVT.

The V and J genes are TRBV2 and TRBJ2-7; weak D call: TRBD1 (6 bases). V was clipped by 4 bases and J by 2 bases, with 9 bases between them. The CDR3 is made up of 13 amino acids. CDR1 and CDR2 from the germline V gene are SNHLY and FYNNEI. The CDR3 here is CASSGRGTYEQYF. DNA of the CDR3: TGTGCCAGCAGTGGAAGGGGGACCTACGAGCAGTACTTC. Filled out from reference TRBV2 and TRBJ2-7, the complete variable domain reads EPEVTQTPSHQVTQMGQEVILRCVPISNHLYFYWYRQILGQKVEFLVSFYNNEISEKSEIFDDQFSVERPDGSNFTLKIRSTKLEDSAMYFCASSGRGTYEQYFGPGTRLTVT.

The V and J genes are TRBV2 and TRBJ1-5; D uncertain. The V and J ends lost 8 bases and 2 bases respectively, with 10 bases between them. The length of the CDR3 is 13 residues. Per germline, CDR1 SNHLY and CDR2 FYNNEI. CDR3 bases: TGTGCCAGCGTGGTTAGTGGCAATCAGCCCCAGCATTTT. Amino acid sequence: CASVVSGNQPQHF.

V usage is TRBV4-2 and J usage is TRBJ2-3; 8 nucleotides align to TRBD2. This CDR3 has 17 residues. The J segment lost 0 bases and the V segment lost 0 bases, leaving 5 bases of the junction unmatched. Germline values: CDR1 LGHNA, CDR2 YNFKEQ. CDR3 in DNA: TGTGCCAGCAGCCAAGAGAGGAGCGGGGGAAGCACAGATACGCAGTATTTT. As protein: CASSQERSGGSTDTQYF.

This sequence joins TRBV5-1 and TRBJ2-3; tentative D call: TRBD2 (6 bases). This CDR3 comprises 14 residues. Germline V gene lookup returns CDR1 SGHRS and CDR2 YFSETQ. V was trimmed by 0 bases and J by 1 base, leaving 6 bases between them. The CDR3 sequence is CASSLAGGTDTQYF. The CDR3 DNA reads TGCGCCAGCAGCTTGGCGGGGGGCACAGATACGCAGTATTTT. The full variable domain, rest sourced from reference TRBV5-1 and TRBJ2-3, is KAGVTQTPRYLIKTRGQQVTLSCSPISGHRSVSWYQQTPGQGLQFLFEYFSETQRNKGNFPGRFSGRQFSNSRSEMNVSTLELGDSALYLCASSLAGGTDTQYFGPGTRLTVL.

The chain has TRBV7-3 and TRBJ1-1; D might be TRBD1 (5 bases). V was trimmed by 5 bases and J by 3 bases, leaving 13 bases between them. Germline-derived CDR1 and CDR2 are SGHTA and FQGTGA. This CDR3 contains 14 residues. The CDR3 DNA is TGTGCCAGCAGCCCGGGACTCGGGGACACTGAAGCTTTCTTT. Protein sequence: CASSPGLGDTEAFF.

The V call is TRBV7-9, the J call TRBJ2-7; perhaps TRBD1 as D (6 bases). This CDR3 is built from 12 residues. Trimming took off 5 bases at V and 3 bases at J, with 8 bases between the two ends. From germline, CDR1 is SEHNR and CDR2 FQNEAQ (reference sequence). The chain's CDR3 is CASSRDIYEQYF. The DNA of the CDR3 is TGTGCCAGCAGCCGGGACATCTACGAGCAGTACTTC.

The chain couples TRBV6-5 to TRBJ1-5, with D possibly being TRBD1 (5 bases). CDR3 size: 13 residues. The V and J ends lost 7 bases and 3 bases respectively, with 10 bases between them. Germline CDR1 MNHEY, CDR2 SVGAGI. This chain's CDR3 is CASKPGVNQPQHF. The CDR3 nucleotides are TGTGCCAGCAAACCGGGGGTCAATCAGCCCCAGCATTTT.

The chain couples TRBV9 to TRBJ1-3; a possible D gene is TRBD1 (5 bases). Per the germline V gene, CDR1 is SGDLS and CDR2 is YYNGEE. This CDR3 spans 17 amino acids. The germline V and J ends were trimmed by 0 bases and 4 bases, with 17 bases remaining between them. The CDR3 region is CASSVGGAGDFGNTIYF. CDR3 DNA: TGTGCCAGCAGCGTAGGTGGGGCGGGAGACTTCGGAAACACCATATATTTT.

This clone showed up just once. The gene calls are TRBV5-6 and TRBJ2-7, with a possible D match to TRBD1 (6 bases). V lost 0 bases and J lost 4, with 14 bases in between. The germline V gene has CDR1 SGHDT and CDR2 YYEEEE. The CDR3 spans 15 residues. The CDR3 nucleotides read TGTGCCAGCAGCTTGGTTGGGGGCGGAAGGTACGAGCAGTACTTC. Translated: CASSLVGGGRYEQYF. The whole variable domain, remainder taken from reference TRBV5-6 and TRBJ2-7, is DAGVTQSPTHLIKTRGQQVTLRCSPKSGHDTVSWYQQALGQGPQFIFQYYEEEERQRGNFPDRFSGHQFPNYSSELNVNALLLGDSALYLCASSLVGGGRYEQYFGPGTRLTVT.

V and J are TRBV10-3 and TRBJ2-2, with D unresolved. Trimming removed 4 bases from V and 5 bases from J, with 8 bases in between. The CDR3 contains 13 residues. Germline V gene sequence: CDR1 ENHRY, CDR2 SYGVKD. The CDR3 sequence is CAISGQTTGELFF. As DNA, the CDR3 is TGTGCCATCAGTGGCCAGACGACCGGGGAGCTGTTTTTT.

The chain carries TRBV7-3 and TRBJ1-1; D is possibly TRBD1 (5 bases). V gave up 2 bases and J gave up 3 bases, with 7 bases separating them. The germline CDR1 and CDR2 sequences are SGHTA and FQGTGA. This CDR3 region has 13 residues. The CDR3: CASSLFRDTEAFF. The CDR3 nucleotides are TGTGCCAGCAGCTTATTCAGGGACACTGAAGCTTTCTTT.

J is TRBJ1-1 and V is TRBV25-1; D remains unclear. V was clipped by 6 bases and J by 1 base, with 12 bases between them. CDR3 length equals 14 residues. Germline V gives CDR1 MGHDK, CDR2 SYGVNS. The DNA of the CDR3 is TGTGCCAGCAGCGAAGAATGGGGGAACACTGAAGCTTTCTTT. Amino acids: CASSEEWGNTEAFF.

This sequence joins TRBV6-1 and TRBJ2-6, with D perhaps matching TRBD2 (6 bases). The CDR3 totals 15 residues. Germline-derived CDR1 and CDR2 are MNHNS and SASEGT. V gave up 8 bases and J gave up 1 base, with 12 bases separating them. The CDR3 loop reads CASARGVSGANVLTF. The CDR3 bases are TGTGCCAGCGCTCGCGGGGTTTCTGGGGCCAACGTCCTGACTTTC.

V gene TRBV9 combines with J gene TRBJ1-2, with D tentatively TRBD1 (5 bases). Trimming left V 0 bases short and J 4 bases short, with 13 bases between. Germline V gene data show CDR1 as SGDLS and CDR2 as YYNGEE. CDR3 length: 15 residues. This CDR3 is CASSVDRQGVYGYTF. The CDR3 DNA reads as TGTGCCAGCAGCGTAGATCGGCAGGGCGTCTATGGCTACACCTTC.

The chain is built from TRBV7-8 and TRBJ1-2; 7 bases are shared with TRBD1. This CDR3 has 14 amino acids. Germline CDR1 reads SGHVS; CDR2 reads FQNEAQ. Trimming took 5 bases from V and 8 from J; bases not matched to a gene: 11. The CDR3 DNA follows: TGTGCCAGCAGCACGAGACAGGGAACGTGGGGCTACACCTTC. It specifies CASSTRQGTWGYTF.